Listed below are T cell receptor beta chains from one sample, sequenced in a study of shared clonotypes between healthy human individuals. This table comes from immunoSEQ multiplex PCR, and its TCRdb copy is limited to in-frame clones, with some not included. This repertoire shows 2 million or so clones, roughly 94% found once; its top ten account for about 1.1%. Input material: naive CD8+ T cells sorted from blood. All receptors come from a man aged 18 to 29 in good health. The CDR3 runs from the conserved cysteine through the conserved F or W. D genes are given only for firm matches. Clone size is given for some rows only: seen once, a few or many times, or a class if the clone is expanded.

V: TRBV10-3
length: 14
J: TRBJ2-1
size: .
D: .
CDR3: CAISEPKDSYEQFF
DNA: TGTGCCATCAGTGAACCAAAAGACAGTTATGAGCAGTTCTTC

V: TRBV7-9
length: 16
J: TRBJ2-3
size: .
D: .
CDR3: CASSSPWDTITDTQYF
DNA: TGTGCCAGCAGCTCACCCTGGGACACCATCACAGATACGCAGTATTTT

V: TRBV7-9
length: 14
J: TRBJ2-7
size: .
D: .
CDR3: CASSTPWLGHEQYF
DNA: TGTGCCAGCAGCACTCCATGGTTGGGCCACGAGCAGTACTTC

V: TRBV18
length: 13
J: TRBJ1-5
size: .
D: .
CDR3: CASSPEGNQPQHF
DNA: TGTGCCAGCTCACCAGAAGGAAATCAGCCCCAGCATTTT

V: TRBV5-8
length: 14
J: TRBJ1-4
size: few
D: .
CDR3: CASSSWPVSEKLFF
DNA: TGTGCCAGCAGCTCCTGGCCAGTTAGCGAAAAACTGTTTTTT

V: TRBV7-8
length: 13
J: TRBJ2-7
size: .
D: TRBD2
CDR3: CASGTSGSYEQYF
DNA: TGTGCCAGCGGGACTAGCGGCTCCTACGAGCAGTACTTC

V: TRBV27
length: 15
J: TRBJ1-5
size: .
D: .
CDR3: CASSLGQGSNQPQHF
DNA: TGTGCCAGCAGTTTAGGTCAGGGGAGCAATCAGCCCCAGCATTTT

V: TRBV7-9
length: 15
J: TRBJ2-1
size: .
D: TRBD2
CDR3: CASSSLAGGPNEQFF
DNA: TGTGCCAGCAGCTCCTTAGCGGGAGGGCCAAATGAGCAGTTCTTC

V: TRBV19
length: 12
J: TRBJ1-1
size: few
D: .
CDR3: CASSLENTEAFF
DNA: TGTGCCAGTAGTCTCGAAAACACTGAAGCTTTCTTT

V: TRBV28
length: 16
J: TRBJ1-5
size: once
D: .
CDR3: CASSNPGTHSNQPQHF
DNA: TGTGCCAGCAGCAATCCCGGGACACATAGCAATCAGCCCCAGCATTTT

V: TRBV5-5
length: 16
J: TRBJ2-7
size: .
D: TRBD1
CDR3: CASSHDRVVSSYEQYF
DNA: TGTGCCAGCAGCCACGACAGGGTGGTCTCCTCCTACGAGCAGTACTTC

V: TRBV5-6
length: 17
J: TRBJ1-6
size: .
D: TRBD1
CDR3: CASNVGQMSGYNSPLHF
DNA: TGTGCCAGCAACGTGGGACAGATGTCTGGCTATAATTCACCCCTCCACTTT

V: TRBV6-6
length: 16
J: TRBJ1-3
size: .
D: .
CDR3: CASSYPDTYSGNTIYF
DNA: TGTGCCAGCAGTTACCCTGACACCTACTCTGGAAACACCATATATTTT

V: TRBV28
length: 15
J: TRBJ2-7
size: .
D: .
CDR3: CASSLAMDTRYEQYF
DNA: TGTGCCAGCAGTTTAGCCATGGACACCCGCTACGAGCAGTACTTC

V: TRBV5-1
length: 13
J: TRBJ2-7
size: .
D: .
CDR3: CASSLGASAERYF
DNA: TGCGCCAGCAGCTTGGGGGCTAGCGCCGAGCGGTACTTC

V: TRBV5-6
length: 17
J: TRBJ2-6
size: .
D: .
CDR3: CASSFILEGAGANVLTF
DNA: TGTGCCAGCAGCTTTATATTGGAGGGGGCTGGGGCCAACGTCCTGACTTTC

V: TRBV4-1
length: 15
J: TRBJ2-5
size: .
D: .
CDR3: CASSQGVIAEETQYF
DNA: TGCGCCAGCAGCCAAGGCGTAATAGCGGAAGAGACCCAGTACTTC

V: TRBV4-1
length: 15
J: TRBJ2-1
size: .
D: .
CDR3: CASTRGYGSYNEQFF
DNA: TGCGCCAGCACCCGGGGGTATGGCTCCTACAATGAGCAGTTCTTC

V: TRBV27
length: 17
J: TRBJ1-5
size: .
D: .
CDR3: CASSSIGVGGFYQPQHF
DNA: TGTGCCAGCAGTTCTATTGGAGTGGGGGGCTTCTATCAGCCCCAGCATTTT

V: TRBV11-2
length: 11
J: TRBJ2-1
size: .
D: .
CDR3: CASSWGNEQFF
DNA: TGTGCCAGCAGTTGGGGGAATGAGCAGTTCTTC

V: TRBV4-1
length: 16
J: TRBJ1-5
size: few
D: .
CDR3: CASSRRGTDDDQPQHF
DNA: TGCGCCAGCAGCCGTCGAGGGACGGACGATGATCAGCCCCAGCATTTT

V: TRBV27
length: 14
J: TRBJ1-2
size: .
D: .
CDR3: CASSFSPIGYGYTF
DNA: TGTGCCAGCAGTTTCTCCCCCATAGGCTATGGCTACACCTTC

V: TRBV29-1
length: 13
J: TRBJ1-1
size: .
D: TRBD1
CDR3: CSTKGAGNTEAFF
DNA: TGCAGCACTAAGGGGGCGGGGAACACTGAAGCTTTCTTT

V: TRBV19
length: 14
J: TRBJ1-2
size: once
D: .
CDR3: CASSIGSSTRGYTF
DNA: TGTGCCAGTAGTATAGGTTCATCAACGAGGGGCTACACCTTC

V: TRBV7-6
length: 13
J: TRBJ2-7
size: .
D: .
CDR3: CASSGESSYEQYF
DNA: TGTGCCAGCAGCGGGGAGAGCTCCTACGAGCAGTACTTC

V: TRBV9
length: 14
J: TRBJ2-5
size: .
D: TRBD1
CDR3: CASSVGTGYETQYF
DNA: TGTGCCAGCAGCGTAGGGACAGGGTACGAGACCCAGTACTTC

V: TRBV28
length: 16
J: TRBJ1-5
size: .
D: .
CDR3: CASSLPWRKGGQPQHF
DNA: TGTGCCAGCAGTTTGCCTTGGCGGAAGGGCGGGCAGCCCCAGCATTTT

V: TRBV9
length: 13
J: TRBJ2-1
size: .
D: TRBD1
CDR3: CASSVGQGYEQFF
DNA: TGTGCCAGCAGCGTCGGACAGGGCTATGAGCAGTTCTTC

V: TRBV5-6
length: 16
J: TRBJ2-5
size: .
D: TRBD2
CDR3: CASSLALLAGGETQYF
DNA: TGTGCCAGCAGCTTGGCCTTACTAGCGGGGGGAGAGACCCAGTACTTC

V: TRBV2
length: 13
J: TRBJ2-1
size: .
D: .
CDR3: CASSGTYYNEQFF
DNA: TGTGCCAGCAGCGGGACTTACTACAATGAGCAGTTCTTC

V: TRBV29-1
length: 14
J: TRBJ2-7
size: .
D: .
CDR3: CSVEERSGTGEQYF
DNA: TGCAGCGTTGAAGAACGTTCGGGGACGGGCGAGCAGTACTTC

V: TRBV2
length: 12
J: TRBJ1-1
size: .
D: .
CDR3: CASTDGNTEAFF
DNA: TGTGCCAGCACCGACGGGAACACTGAAGCTTTCTTT

V: TRBV19
length: 14
J: TRBJ1-5
size: few
D: .
CDR3: CASSSRSDNQPQHF
DNA: TGTGCCAGTAGTAGTAGGTCCGACAATCAGCCCCAGCATTTT

V: TRBV7-9
length: 13
J: TRBJ2-2
size: .
D: .
CDR3: CASSPPLSGVTFF
DNA: TGTGCCAGCAGCCCCCCCCTATCGGGAGTGACGTTTTTT

V: TRBV5-6
length: 17
J: TRBJ1-6
size: .
D: TRBD1
CDR3: CASSLVTGGTDNSPLHF
DNA: TGTGCCAGCAGCTTGGTAACTGGAGGGACAGACAATTCACCCCTCCACTTT

V: TRBV7-7
length: 15
J: TRBJ1-5
size: once
D: .
CDR3: CASSSGSERCQPQHF
DNA: TGTGCTAGCAGCTCGGGGTCGGAGCGCTGTCAGCCCCAGCATTTT

V: TRBV28
length: 13
J: TRBJ1-5
size: .
D: .
CDR3: CASGGYSNQPQHF
DNA: TGTGCCAGCGGGGGCTATAGCAATCAGCCCCAGCATTTT

V: TRBV6-5
length: 16
J: TRBJ2-7
size: .
D: TRBD1
CDR3: CASSYSQGAVSYEQYF
DNA: TGTGCCAGCAGTTACTCGCAGGGGGCCGTCTCCTACGAGCAGTACTTC

V: TRBV5-6
length: 12
J: TRBJ1-1
size: .
D: .
CDR3: CASSFLETEAFF
DNA: TGTGCCAGCAGCTTCCTGGAGACTGAAGCTTTCTTT

V: TRBV6-5
length: 15
J: TRBJ1-4
size: .
D: TRBD1
CDR3: CASLPYQGAGEKLFF
DNA: TGTGCCAGCCTACCTTATCAGGGGGCGGGTGAAAAACTGTTTTTT

V: TRBV7-2
length: 14
J: TRBJ2-7
size: .
D: .
CDR3: CASSPTVRFGEQYF
DNA: TGTGCCAGCAGCCCCACCGTCAGGTTTGGGGAGCAGTACTTC

V: TRBV30
length: 14
J: TRBJ1-5
size: .
D: .
CDR3: CAWSVGLNNQPQHF
DNA: TGTGCCTGGAGTGTAGGTTTGAACAATCAGCCCCAGCATTTT

V: TRBV6-5
length: 13
J: TRBJ2-3
size: .
D: TRBD1
CDR3: CASGTDSTDTQYF
DNA: TGTGCCAGCGGGACAGATAGCACAGATACGCAGTATTTT

V: TRBV2
length: 14
J: TRBJ2-7
size: .
D: .
CDR3: CASRISLRSYEQYF
DNA: TGTGCCAGCAGGATAAGTCTCAGGAGCTACGAGCAGTACTTC

V: TRBV28
length: 16
J: TRBJ2-1
size: .
D: TRBD2
CDR3: CASSTTGTSGYNEQFF
DNA: TGTGCCAGCAGTACGACCGGGACTAGCGGGTACAATGAGCAGTTCTTC

V: TRBV7-9
length: 15
J: TRBJ2-5
size: .
D: .
CDR3: CASSLRRQGLETQYF
DNA: TGTGCCAGCAGCTTACGGCGTCAGGGGTTAGAGACCCAGTACTTC

V: TRBV27
length: 13
J: TRBJ1-1
size: .
D: .
CDR3: CASSLSANTEAFF
DNA: TGTGCCAGCAGTTTATCTGCGAACACTGAAGCTTTCTTT

V: TRBV2
length: 18
J: TRBJ2-7
size: .
D: .
CDR3: CAILSLGDNSSSSYEQYF
DNA: TGTGCCATCCTTTCCCTGGGGGACAACTCCTCCAGCTCCTACGAGCAGTACTTC

V: TRBV6-4
length: 15
J: TRBJ1-6
size: .
D: .
CDR3: CASNRRRVRDSPLHF
DNA: TGTGCCAGCAATAGACGAAGGGTCAGGGATTCACCCCTCCACTTT

V: TRBV10-3
length: 11
J: TRBJ2-7
size: .
D: .
CDR3: CASGDSYEQYF
DNA: TGTGCCTCAGGGGACTCCTACGAGCAGTACTTC

V: TRBV7-9
length: 19
J: TRBJ2-2
size: once
D: TRBD1
CDR3: CASSLALTDRGLGTGELFF
DNA: TGTGCCAGCAGCTTAGCCCTTACGGACAGGGGGCTTGGCACCGGGGAGCTGTTTTTT

V: TRBV9
length: 16
J: TRBJ2-5
size: .
D: .
CDR3: CASSVEGPVFQETQYF
DNA: TGTGCCAGCAGCGTAGAGGGTCCCGTTTTCCAAGAGACCCAGTACTTC

V: TRBV5-1
length: 17
J: TRBJ2-4
size: .
D: .
CDR3: CASSSHLIAAAKNIQYF
DNA: TGCGCCAGCAGCTCACACCTAATAGCGGCAGCCAAAAACATTCAGTACTTC

V: TRBV4-1
length: 14
J: TRBJ2-7
size: once
D: .
CDR3: CASSQDTGFYEQYF
DNA: TGCGCCAGCAGCCAAGATACAGGGTTCTACGAGCAGTACTTC

V: TRBV27
length: 15
J: TRBJ2-7
size: .
D: TRBD2
CDR3: CASSLGGGSSYEQYF
DNA: TGTGCCAGCAGTTTAGGCGGGGGGAGCTCCTACGAGCAGTACTTC